Below, 29 T cell receptor beta chains from the same sample are listed, as sequenced in a study of T-cell reconstitution after alpha-beta-depleted transplantation in children. It was with unique molecular identifiers that the TCRbeta library was prepared. TCRdb re-analysed the PCR reads in MiXCR, keeping a single row per CDR3 protein. The sample has hundreds of thousands of distinct CDR3 sequences; roughly 13% are singletons. The sample was PBMCs, mostly from graft donor cells, taken 360 days after TCRalphabeta/CD19-depleted stem cell transplant. The receptors were gathered from a male patient between 10 and 17 years old who had a stem cell transplant for acute myeloid leukemia, so the T cells may come from the graft donor.

The chain recombines TRBV29-1 with TRBJ2-7; D is undetermined. Trimming stripped 4 bases from V and 6 bases from J, with 13 bases between. The V gene's germline CDR1 is SQVTM and CDR2 ANQGSEA. The CDR3 totals 12 residues. The CDR3 nucleotides read TGCAGCGTTGGACTTGTTAACACCGAGCAGTACTTC. It specifies CSVGLVNTEQYF.

V gene TRBV12-3 or TRBV12-4 combines with J gene TRBJ2-7; possibly TRBD2 for D (6 bases). This CDR3 has 16 amino acids. Trimming cost V 4 bases and J 0 bases, with 16 bases left between them. The CDR3 protein is CASSSRWSGFSYEQYF. Written as DNA, the CDR3 is TGTGCCAGCAGTTCCCGGTGGAGCGGGTTCTCCTACGAGCAGTACTTC.

This clonotype was observed at least ten times. The chain uses TRBV5-8 and TRBJ2-3, with TRBD2 identical over 16 bases. The germline V gene encodes CDR1 SGHTS and CDR2 YDEGEE. V lost 0 bases to trimming and J lost 4 bases; unmatched junction nucleotides: 2. The CDR3 runs 17 residues. The DNA for the CDR3 is TGTGCCAGCAGCTTGGCCGGGACTAGCGGGAGGGCAGATACGCAGTATTTT. Encoded protein: CASSLAGTSGRADTQYF.

This clonotype was counted many times. The chain combines TRBV14 with TRBJ2-1, with 9 bases identical to TRBD2. This CDR3 is 21 amino acids long. CDR1 and CDR2 from the germline V gene are SGHDN and FVKESK. J was trimmed by 3 bases and V by 0 bases; bases with no gene match: 18. This CDR3 reads CASSQEAPGRGLASDYNEQFF. CDR3 DNA sequence: TGTGCCAGCAGCCAAGAAGCGCCGGGACGGGGACTAGCTTCCGACTACAATGAGCAGTTCTTC.

This clonotype was seen a handful of times. The V gene is TRBV7-9, the J gene TRBJ1-1; 7 bases agree with TRBD1. The germline V gene encodes CDR1 SEHNR and CDR2 FQNEAQ (reference sequence). The CDR3 sequence is 15 residues long. V dropped 6 bases and J dropped 2; count of bases not matched to a gene: 9. CDR3 protein: CASRDDRVFNTEAFF. The DNA of the CDR3 is TGTGCCAGCAGGGATGACAGGGTTTTCAACACTGAAGCTTTCTTT. Looking up the rest from reference TRBV7-9 and TRBJ1-1 gives the full variable domain: DTGVSQNPRHKITKRGQNVTFRCDPISEHNRLYWYRQTLGQGPEFLTYFQNEAQLEKSRLLSDRFSAERPKGSFSTLEIQRTEQGDSAMYLCASRDDRVFNTEAFFGQGTRLTVV.

The gene calls are TRBV7-3 and TRBJ2-1; D might be TRBD2 (6 bases). Germline CDR1 and CDR2: SGHTA and FQGTGA. The CDR3 spans 16 residues. The germline V and J ends were trimmed by 2 bases and 8 bases, with 19 bases remaining between them. In DNA, the CDR3 is TGTGCCAGCAGCTTAGGTCCGCTAGCGTGGGACCATGAGCAGTTCTTC. Its protein is CASSLGPLAWDHEQFF. The full variable domain, rest sourced from reference TRBV7-3 and TRBJ2-1, is GAGVSQTPSNKVTEKGKYVELRCDPISGHTALYWYRQSLGQGPEFLIYFQGTGAADDSGLPNDRFFAVRPEGSVSTLKIQRTERGDSAVYLCASSLGPLAWDHEQFFGPGTRLTVL.

The chain couples TRBV5-5 to TRBJ2-6; D is ambiguous. The V and J ends lost 7 bases and 0 bases respectively, with 11 bases between them. The germline CDR1 and CDR2 sequences are SGHKS and YYEKEE (reference sequence). The CDR3 consists of 15 residues. CDR3 region: CASRTEDSGANVLTF. DNA for the CDR3: TGTGCCAGCCGCACAGAAGACTCTGGGGCCAACGTCCTGACTTTC.

This sequence joins TRBV4-3 and TRBJ2-2; the match to TRBD2 covers 8 bases. Germline assignment: CDR1 LGHNA and CDR2 YSLEER. Trimming cost V 0 bases and J 6 bases; bases outside gene matches: 9. This CDR3 has 17 residues. CDR3 sequence (DNA): TGCGCCAGCAGCCAAGATTATCCGGGAGGGTTATCCGGGGAGCTGTTTTTT. It encodes CASSQDYPGGLSGELFF.

This clonotype was recorded many times. V gene TRBV12-3 or TRBV12-4 combines with J gene TRBJ1-4; 7 bases match TRBD1. Trimming cost V 5 bases and J 5 bases; bases outside gene matches: 8. This CDR3 contains 15 residues. The CDR3 bases are TGTGCCAGCAGTCCAACAGGGGCGCCGAATGAAAAACTGTTTTTT. Protein sequence: CASSPTGAPNEKLFF.

Only a few counts were recorded for this clonotype. The chain has TRBV5-5 and TRBJ1-4; D unclear. This CDR3 contains 14 residues. Trimming removed 2 bases at V and 7 bases at J, with 12 bases between. Germline V CDR1 and CDR2: SGHKS, YYEKEE (reference sequence). The CDR3 nucleotides are TGTGCCAGCAGCTTCGGTCAACTGGGTGAAAAACTGTTTTTT. This encodes CASSFGQLGEKLFF.

This clonotype was seen only a few times. The CDR3 DNA follows: TGCAGCGGGGGGACAGGAGTTGAGACCCAGTACTTC. It yields the protein CSGGTGVETQYF. The rearrangement joins TRBV29-1 to TRBJ2-5; 8 positions match TRBD1. From germline, CDR1 is SQVTM and CDR2 ANQGSEA. The CDR3 has 12 residues. The J segment lost 5 bases and the V segment lost 7 bases, leaving 6 bases of the junction unmatched.

V and J are TRBV7-2 and TRBJ2-3, with 7 bases fitting TRBD1. J gave up 4 bases and V 2 bases, and 6 bases lay outside the gene matches. The length of the CDR3 is 15 residues. The germline gives CDR1 SGHTA, CDR2 FQGNSA. The chain's CDR3 is CASSLPRGTSDTQYF. CDR3 nucleotides: TGTGCCAGCAGCTTACCCAGGGGGACGTCAGATACGCAGTATTTT. The entire variable domain, with the rest obtained from reference TRBV7-2 and TRBJ2-3, is as follows: GAGVSQSPSNKVTEKGKDVELRCDPISGHTALYWYRQSLGQGLEFLIYFQGNSAPDKSGLPSDRFSAERTGGSVSTLTIQRTQQEDSAVYLCASSLPRGTSDTQYFGPGTRLTVL.

This clonotype occurred a few times. The chain has TRBV7-9 and TRBJ2-2, with 8 bases aligning to TRBD2. CDR3 length: 15 amino acids. The germline gives CDR1 SEHNR, CDR2 FQNEAQ (reference sequence). The junction had 7 bases not matched to a gene; V was cut back by 6 bases and J by 4 bases. For the CDR3, the DNA is TGTGCCAGCAGACCCGGGGGGGACTTCACCGGGGAGCTGTTTTTT. Translation: CASRPGGDFTGELFF. Supplemented by reference TRBV7-9 and TRBJ2-2, the full variable domain reads DTGVSQNPRHKITKRGQNVTFRCDPISEHNRLYWYRQTLGQGPEFLTYFQNEAQLEKSRLLSDRFSAERPKGSFSTLEIQRTEQGDSAMYLCASRPGGDFTGELFFGEGSRLTVL.

This clonotype appeared a few times. This chain uses TRBV7-9 with TRBJ2-1; TRBD2 aligns across 14 bases. The CDR3 runs 16 residues. The trim removed 3 bases at V and 6 bases at J, leaving 4 bases unmatched. Germline lookup yields CDR1 SEHNR and CDR2 FQNEAQ (reference sequence). CDR3 bases: TGTGCCAGCAGCTTCCTGGGACTAGCGGGAGTCAATGAGCAGTTCTTC. Translation gives CASSFLGLAGVNEQFF.

The V and J genes are TRBV28 and TRBJ2-3; D not resolved. V dropped 7 bases and J dropped 6 bases, with 11 bases sitting between them. Germline CDR1 MDHEN, CDR2 SYDVKM. The CDR3 covers 12 residues. The CDR3 reads CASTLEWDTQYF. CDR3 bases: TGTGCCAGCACTCTGGAGTGGGATACGCAGTATTTT.

This clonotype was seen more than once but under ten times. V usage is TRBV6-6 and J usage is TRBJ2-7; perhaps TRBD1 as D (5 bases). Per germline, CDR1 MNHNY and CDR2 SVGAGI (reference sequence). The CDR3 consists of 10 residues. V was pared by 8 bases and J by 5 bases, with 7 bases between. DNA for the CDR3: TGTGCCAGCCAGGGTAACGAGCAGTACTTC. Translated, it gives CASQGNEQYF.

This clonotype has more than one count but fewer than ten. The genes are TRBV20-1 and TRBJ2-7, with 11 bases that match TRBD2. The germline V gene has CDR1 DFQATT and CDR2 SNEGSKA (reference sequence). V lost 3 bases and J lost 8; bases outside the gene matches: 12. This CDR3 spans 15 amino acids. The CDR3 spells CSARERLAGTLKQYF. CDR3 nucleotide sequence: TGCAGTGCTAGGGAACGACTAGCGGGAACTCTAAAGCAGTACTTC.

This clonotype was found a few times. The rearrangement uses TRBV4-3 and TRBJ2-3; the match to TRBD2 covers 7 bases. V was pared by 8 bases and J by 2 bases, with 10 bases of the junction left unmatched. Germline V gene sequence: CDR1 LGHNA, CDR2 YSLEER. The CDR3 runs to 15 residues. For the CDR3, the DNA is TGCGCCAGCTCTCGGCTAGCGGATAACACAGATACGCAGTATTTT. Translated, it gives CASSRLADNTDTQYF.

There are a few counts of this clonotype. At one end, the junction sequence differs from germline, possibly due to a read error. The chain employs TRBV29-1 and TRBJ1-1; TRBD1 matches at 8 bases. The CDR3 loop spans 9 amino acids. Germline V gene sequence: CDR1 SQVTM, CDR2 ANQGSEA. The CDR3 loop is CSTRDRGDF. The CDR3 DNA is TGCAGTACAAGAGACAGGGGAGATTTT.

This clonotype was counted ten times or more. The chain employs TRBV10-2 and TRBJ2-5; TRBD1 is a possible D gene (6 bases). Germline V lookup: CDR1 WSHSY, CDR2 SAAADI. The CDR3 extends over 14 amino acids. V was clipped by 5 bases and J by 5 bases, with 15 bases between them. The CDR3 sequence: CASSRPTRGETQYF. The CDR3 bases are TGCGCCAGCAGTCGACCTACTAGGGGGGAGACCCAGTACTTC.

This clonotype occurred a few times. The chain recombines TRBV6-5 with TRBJ1-1; 12 bases line up with TRBD1. Trimming removed 2 bases from V and 3 bases from J; junction bases left unmatched: 10. Germline V lookup: CDR1 MNHEY, CDR2 SVGAGI. The CDR3 length is 18 residues. The CDR3 DNA is TGTGCCAGCAGTTACGCTTGGGACAGGGGGCCGGGGGACACTGAAGCTTTCTTT. Its protein is CASSYAWDRGPGDTEAFF.

The chain carries TRBV15 and TRBJ1-5; D uncertain. This CDR3 comprises 18 residues. CDR1 LNHNV and CDR2 YYDKDF come from the germline V gene (reference sequence). Trimming took 0 bases from V and 0 from J, leaving 15 bases between them. CDR3 sequence: CATSRDLAGAYSNQPQHF. CDR3 nucleotides: TGTGCCACCAGCAGAGATCTCGCAGGCGCCTATAGCAATCAGCCCCAGCATTTT.

This clonotype was picked up many times. The V and J genes are TRBV18 and TRBJ2-1; 8 bases line up with TRBD1. Trimming removed 4 bases from V and 2 bases from J; junction bases left unmatched: 4. CDR1 and CDR2 (germline): KGHSH, LQKENI. CDR3 length: 15 amino acids. The CDR3 DNA is TGTGCCAGCTCACTGGGACAGGCCCCCTACAATGAGCAGTTCTTC. The encoded protein is CASSLGQAPYNEQFF.

This clonotype was counted only a few times. The V and J genes are TRBV12-3 or TRBV12-4 and TRBJ2-7, with D maybe TRBD1 (6 bases). CDR3 size: 15 residues. Trimming stripped 5 bases from V and 4 bases from J, with 18 bases between. The CDR3 sequence: CASSPMDRLHYEQYF. In nucleotides, the CDR3 is TGTGCCAGCAGTCCGATGGACAGATTACATTACGAGCAGTACTTC.

The chain couples TRBV12-3 or TRBV12-4 to TRBJ2-7, with 9 nucleotides matching TRBD1. The CDR3 totals 14 residues. V lost 0 bases to trimming and J lost 6 bases; unmatched junction nucleotides: 3. This CDR3 reads CASSLAGQGGEQYF. The CDR3 DNA sequence: TGTGCCAGCAGTTTAGCGGGACAGGGTGGCGAGCAGTACTTC.

This clonotype has just a few counts. The gene calls are TRBV20-1 and TRBJ2-2; TRBD2 agrees at 11 bases. CDR1 DFQATT and CDR2 SNEGSKA come from the germline V gene (reference sequence). The CDR3 is 17 amino acids. The V segment lost 6 bases and the J segment 8 bases; nucleotides outside the gene matches: 17. The CDR3 loop reads CSAPPPRSGRATGELFF. The DNA of the CDR3 is TGCAGTGCCCCACCCCCTCGTAGCGGGAGGGCCACGGGGGAGCTGTTTTTT.

This clonotype was detected many times. V is TRBV5-1 and J is TRBJ2-1; D not resolved. V lost 3 bases, J lost 12 bases, and 10 bases lay in between. This CDR3 has 11 residues. CDR1 and CDR2 (germline): SGHRS, YFSETQ. The CDR3 region is CASSSDRMQFF. The CDR3 region has the DNA TGCGCCAGCAGCTCCGACCGTATGCAGTTCTTC.

In this sample, this clonotype turned up a few times. The chain recombines TRBV3-1 with TRBJ2-7; D remains ambiguous. Per the germline V gene, CDR1 is LGHDT and CDR2 is YNNKEL (reference sequence). This CDR3 has 14 amino acids. The ends were cut back, 0 bases at V and 2 bases at J, with 8 bases in the middle. The CDR3 here is CASSQEGPTYEQYF. DNA of the CDR3: TGTGCCAGCAGCCAAGAAGGACCTACCTACGAGCAGTACTTC.

This clonotype was detected only a few times. The CDR3 sequence is CSETRQGLDEQFF. The CDR3, as DNA: TGCAGCGAGACTAGGCAAGGCCTCGATGAGCAGTTCTTC. The chain uses TRBV29-1 and TRBJ2-1, with D possibly being TRBD2 (6 bases). V lost 7 bases and J 8 bases, leaving 18 bases between the germline ends. The germline V gene has CDR1 SQVTM and CDR2 ANQGSEA. The CDR3 has 13 residues.